These 25 T cell receptor beta chains were all obtained from the same sample, sequenced in a study of T cell responses to AZD1222 COVID-19 vaccine. TCRdb's copy holds only in-frame clones and misses some; the assay was immunoSEQ multiplex PCR. This sample yields about 120,000 clones, of which 80% to 90% are seen a single time; 1.6% belongs to the top ten. The sequences come from peripheral blood, collected on day 0 of AZD1222 vaccination. The receptor source for this set is an adult in good health.

This chain links TRBV3-1 (or the pseudogene TRBV3-2) with TRBJ2-6; unclear D gene. Germline loops: CDR1 LGHDT, CDR2 YNNKEL (reference sequence). CDR3 length: 16 residues. The ends were cut back, 0 bases at V and 2 bases at J, with 8 bases in the middle. The chain's CDR3 is CASSQDLGTGANVLTF. Written as DNA, the CDR3 is TGTGCCAGCAGCCAAGATCTGGGAACTGGGGCCAACGTCCTGACTTTC.

This clone has just a few counts. This sequence joins TRBV5-1 and TRBJ2-1; TRBD2 agrees at 10 bases. CDR3 length: 16 amino acids. Germline-derived CDR1 and CDR2 are SGHRS and YFSETQ. Trimming removed 2 bases from V and 5 bases from J; junction bases left unmatched: 7. CDR3 sequence: CASSLPTSGTNNEQFF. DNA for the CDR3: TGCGCCAGCAGCTTACCTACTAGCGGGACAAACAATGAGCAGTTCTTC. The entire variable domain, with the rest obtained from reference TRBV5-1 and TRBJ2-1, is as follows: KAGVTQTPRYLIKTRGQQVTLSCSPISGHRSVSWYQQTPGQGLQFLFEYFSETQRNKGNFPGRFSGRQFSNSRSEMNVSTLELGDSALYLCASSLPTSGTNNEQFFGPGTRLTVL.

The chain recombines TRBV23-1 with TRBJ1-2; D might be TRBD1 (6 bases). TRBV23-1 is an open reading frame whose function is uncertain. The V gene lost 7 bases and the J gene lost 5 bases, with 26 bases spanning the gap. CDR3 length: 17 residues. The CDR3 sequence is CASILRDSPTRGYGYTF. CDR3 sequence (DNA): TGCGCCAGCATCCTCCGGGACTCTCCCACGAGGGGGTATGGCTACACCTTC.

The V and J genes are TRBV6-5 and TRBJ2-5, with TRBD1 matching over 7 bases. Germline V gives CDR1 MNHEY, CDR2 SVGAGI. The CDR3 totals 16 residues. Trimming removed 0 bases from V and 7 bases from J; junction bases left unmatched: 11. The CDR3 protein is CASSYSTGTPPSTQYF. The DNA of the CDR3 is TGTGCCAGCAGTTACTCGACAGGGACCCCCCCGTCGACCCAGTACTTC.

The chain is built from TRBV10-2 and TRBJ2-5; TRBD1 or TRBD2 may be the D gene (5 bases each). The V gene lost 10 bases and the J gene lost 5 bases, with 20 bases spanning the gap. The CDR3 length is 14 residues. The germline CDR1 and CDR2 sequences are WSHSY and SAAADI. Written as DNA, the CDR3 is TGCGCCACCTCTCTGGGACCCTTGAAGGAGACCCAGTACTTC. Its translation: CATSLGPLKETQYF.

The gene calls are TRBV6-5 and TRBJ1-2; D not certain. The CDR3 covers 13 residues. Trimming stripped 6 bases from V and 5 bases from J, with 13 bases between. CDR1 and CDR2 from the germline V gene are MNHEY and SVGAGI. The CDR3 DNA sequence: TGTGCCAGCAGGGTGGACCAGGTATATGGCTACACCTTC. This codes for CASRVDQVYGYTF.

The chain joins TRBV7-9 to TRBJ1-5; 7 bases fit TRBD1. Germline V gene lookup returns CDR1 SEHNR and CDR2 FQNEAQ (reference sequence). There are 16 residues in the CDR3. J was trimmed by 0 bases and V by 5 bases; bases with no gene match: 7. This chain's CDR3 is CASSNPGTASNQPQHF. The CDR3 coding sequence is TGTGCCAGCAGCAACCCCGGGACAGCTAGCAATCAGCCCCAGCATTTT. The full variable domain, completed using reference TRBV7-9 and TRBJ1-5, is DTGVSQNPRHKITKRGQNVTFRCDPISEHNRLYWYRQTLGQGPEFLTYFQNEAQLEKSRLLSDRFSAERPKGSFSTLEIQRTEQGDSAMYLCASSNPGTASNQPQHFGDGTRLSIL.

The gene calls are TRBV27 and TRBJ1-5; D remains unclear. Germline V CDR1 and CDR2: MNHEY, SMNVEV (reference sequence). The CDR3 is 15 residues long. Trimming left V 1 base short and J 0 bases short, with 7 bases between. Written as DNA, the CDR3 is TGTGCCAGCAGTTTATTCGGATTTAGCAATCAGCCCCAGCATTTT. It encodes CASSLFGFSNQPQHF.

CDR3: CAWSVLGNTIYF. CDR3 in DNA: TGTGCCTGGAGTGTACTTGGAAACACCATATATTTT. The rearrangement uses TRBV30 and TRBJ1-3; D remains unclear. V was pared by 0 bases and J by 3 bases, with 3 bases between. The CDR3 sequence is 12 residues long. CDR1 is GTSNPN and CDR2 is SVGIG in the germline V gene (reference sequence).

The J gene is TRBJ1-3, the V gene TRBV7-2; no definite D call. The CDR3 has 15 residues. The V gene's germline CDR1 is SGHTA and CDR2 FQGNSA. Trimming pared 1 base from V and 0 bases from J, leaving 7 bases between. CDR3 DNA: TGTGCCAGCAGCTTAGTCCCGATCTCTGGAAACACCATATATTTT. It translates to CASSLVPISGNTIYF.

The V call is TRBV7-8, the J call TRBJ1-2; D remains ambiguous. CDR3 size: 13 residues. Trimming removed 1 base from V and 3 bases from J, with 6 bases in between. The germline V gene encodes CDR1 SGHVS and CDR2 FQNEAQ. The CDR3 is CASSLEIHYGYTF. The CDR3 bases are TGTGCCAGCAGCTTAGAGATTCACTATGGCTACACCTTC.

V is TRBV18 and J is TRBJ1-2; TRBD1 is a possible D gene (5 bases). Germline CDR1 reads KGHSH; CDR2 reads LQKENI. V gave up 3 bases and J gave up 4 bases, with 21 bases separating them. The CDR3 extends over 17 amino acids. CDR3 nucleotide sequence: TGTGCCAGCTCACCCATTGCCCATCAGGGAATGGGCTATGGCTACACCTTC. It is translated as CASSPIAHQGMGYGYTF.

The rearrangement joins TRBV15 to TRBJ1-4; D is uncertain. The germline CDR1 and CDR2 sequences are LNHNV and YYDKDF (reference sequence). V lost 1 base to trimming and J lost 5 bases, with 5 bases between them. CDR3 length equals 13 residues. CDR3 bases: TGTGCCACCAGCAGAGGGCGGAATGAAAAACTGTTTTTT. It encodes CATSRGRNEKLFF.

This chain links TRBV11-3 with TRBJ2-3; TRBD2 agrees at 7 bases. The junction had 8 bases not matched to a gene; V was cut back by 11 bases and J by 3 bases. The CDR3 is 13 residues long. Germline CDR1 is SGHNT and CDR2 is YENEEA. CDR3 bases: TGTGCCGTGGGGGGGTATGGGACAGATACGCAGTATTTT. Amino acids: CAVGGYGTDTQYF.

This chain links TRBV19 with TRBJ2-7, with TRBD1 as a possible D gene (5 bases). The germline V and J ends were trimmed by 3 bases and 0 bases, with 9 bases remaining between them. Germline CDR1 reads LNHDA; CDR2 reads SQIVND (reference sequence). CDR3 size: 14 residues. The CDR3 region is CASSIQGISYEQYF. The CDR3 nucleotides are TGTGCCAGTAGTATCCAGGGAATCTCCTACGAGCAGTACTTC.

This chain links TRBV24-1 with TRBJ2-7; 7 bases match TRBD1. The trim removed 2 bases at V and 1 base at J, leaving 4 bases unmatched. Germline V gives CDR1 KGHDR, CDR2 SFDVKD. The CDR3 totals 15 residues. The CDR3 loop reads CATSDWGTDSYEQYF. The DNA for the CDR3 is TGTGCCACCAGTGATTGGGGGACAGATTCCTACGAGCAGTACTTC.

J is TRBJ2-5 and V is TRBV5-4; the D is unclear. The ends were cut back, 6 bases at V and 7 bases at J, with 16 bases in the middle. In germline, CDR1 is SGHNT, CDR2 YYREEE (reference sequence). This CDR3 spans 13 amino acids. CDR3 nucleotides: TGTGCCAGCACCGTCCCCAACCAGAGGACCCAGTACTTC. Its translation is CASTVPNQRTQYF.

The V call is TRBV12-3 or TRBV12-4, the J call TRBJ1-1; D not certain. Trimming took 2 bases from V and 7 from J, leaving 11 bases between them. This CDR3 contains 13 residues. The CDR3 DNA reads TGTGCCAGCAGTTTAATATCGTCAGATGAAGCTTTCTTT. It is translated as CASSLISSDEAFF.

This clone was seen just once. The gene calls are TRBV11-3 and TRBJ1-2; the D is unclear. The V and J ends lost 0 bases and 8 bases respectively, with 16 bases between them. The CDR3 has 15 residues. The germline gives CDR1 SGHNT, CDR2 YENEEA. CDR3 sequence: CASSLDSQRHGGYTF. Written as DNA, the CDR3 is TGTGCCAGCAGCTTAGATTCGCAGCGGCACGGAGGCTACACCTTC.

This clone was picked up one time. Here the CDR3 reads CASSLPGGPKTQYF. CDR3 in DNA: TGTGCCAGTAGTCTCCCTGGTGGCCCCAAGACCCAGTACTTC. This chain uses TRBV19 with TRBJ2-5; D uncertain. The V and J ends lost 5 bases and 6 bases respectively, with 16 bases between them. There are 14 residues in the CDR3. From germline, CDR1 is LNHDA and CDR2 SQIVND (reference sequence). Full variable domain (remainder filled in from reference TRBV19 and TRBJ2-5): DGGITQSPKYLFRKEGQNVTLSCEQNLNHDAMYWYRQDPGQGLRLIYYSQIVNDFQKGDIAEGYSVSREKKESFPLTVTSAQKNPTAFYLCASSLPGGPKTQYFGPGTRLLVL.

CDR3 sequence (DNA): TGCAGTGCTAGTGTATACCGTGGGCAGCCCCAGCATTTT. Its translation is CSASVYRGQPQHF. The rearrangement joins TRBV20-1 to TRBJ1-5; D remains unclear. This CDR3 comprises 13 residues. Germline V lookup: CDR1 DFQATT, CDR2 SNEGSKA (reference sequence). The V end lost 3 bases, the J end lost 7 bases, and 13 bases lay between the germline ends.

This chain connects TRBV6-6 to TRBJ1-2; D perhaps matches TRBD1 (6 bases). V lost 5 bases, J lost 8 bases, and 15 bases lay in between. This CDR3 has 13 residues. Germline CDR1 and CDR2: MNHNY and SVGAGI (reference sequence). For the CDR3, the DNA is TGTGCCAGCAGTCCTACAGGGAATAGCGGCTACACCTTC. Translating it yields CASSPTGNSGYTF.

This chain connects TRBV10-3 to TRBJ2-7, with TRBD1 matching over 10 bases. CDR3 length equals 14 residues. The germline V gene has CDR1 ENHRY and CDR2 SYGVKD. The trim removed 10 bases at V and 2 bases at J, leaving 8 bases unmatched. The CDR3 spells CATSGQGKTYEQYF. The CDR3 nucleotides read TGTGCCACCTCGGGACAGGGGAAAACCTACGAGCAGTACTTC.

This clone appeared a single time. The V call is TRBV10-3, the J call TRBJ2-3, with D perhaps TRBD2 (5 bases). Germline-derived CDR1 and CDR2 are ENHRY and SYGVKD. The ends were cut back, 5 bases at V and 5 bases at J, with 14 bases in the middle. CDR3 length equals 14 residues. The CDR3 spells CAISFGLALDTQYF. CDR3 nucleotides: TGTGCCATCAGTTTTGGCCTAGCTCTAGATACGCAGTATTTT.

This sequence joins TRBV3-1 (or the pseudogene TRBV3-2) and TRBJ2-7, with TRBD2 matching 9 bases. The CDR3 spans 16 residues. Looked up from germline, CDR1 is LGHDT and CDR2 is YNNKEL (reference sequence). V lost 0 bases and J lost 7; bases outside the gene matches: 10. The CDR3 DNA is TGTGCCAGCAGCCAAGAACAGGGCGGGAGGGCATTGGAGCAGTACTTC. As protein: CASSQEQGGRALEQYF.